These 19 T cell receptor beta chains were sequenced from one sample in a study of CD8+ T cells in alopecia areata. As for treatment: oral pan-JAK inhibitor, 5-10 mg twice daily. Following extraction, RNA underwent reverse transcription to cDNA, which served as the sequencing template. The data were produced by immunoSEQ multiplex PCR, yet TCRdb's version contains in-frame clones alone and is incomplete. The sample lists 110,000 to 150,000 clones; around 50% were seen once. Sequencing was performed on CD8+ T cells sorted from blood, taken at week 4, from a patient treated with tofacitinib. These receptors were collected from a human donor with alopecia areata.

The chain combines TRBV4-3 with TRBJ2-2; perhaps TRBD1 as D (6 bases). V dropped 2 bases and J dropped 3 bases, with 19 bases sitting between them. The CDR3 extends over 18 amino acids. In germline, CDR1 is LGHNA, CDR2 YSLEER. Here the CDR3 DNA reads TGCGCCAGCAGCCAACCCCCTGAGACAGGAAGGGACACCGGGGAGCTGTTTTTT. It encodes CASSQPPETGRDTGELFF.

The count of this clone is one. The DNA of the CDR3 is TGTGCCAGCAGCTTGGGCGGTTCCTACAATGAGCAGTTCTTC. This codes for CASSLGGSYNEQFF. This chain uses TRBV5-6 with TRBJ2-1; D unclear. Trimming took off 0 bases at V and 1 base at J, with 5 bases between the two ends. This CDR3 has 14 amino acids. CDR1 is SGHDT and CDR2 is YYEEEE in the germline V gene.

CDR3 sequence: CASSSGGTYNEQFF. The CDR3 nucleotides are TGTGCCAGCAGTTCCGGGGGGACCTACAATGAGCAGTTCTTC. The genes are TRBV27 and TRBJ2-1; 7 bases are a match to TRBD2. Germline CDR1 MNHEY, CDR2 SMNVEV (reference sequence). The CDR3 contains 14 residues. V trimming: 4 bases; J trimming: 2 bases; junction bases outside the gene matches: 2.

Written as DNA, the CDR3 is TGTGCCAGCAGCCAAGAAGTATGGGAGACCCAGTACTTC. Its translation is CASSQEVWETQYF. The chain has TRBV14 and TRBJ2-5; no clear D. The CDR3 is 13 amino acids. From germline, CDR1 is SGHDN and CDR2 FVKESK. The germline V and J ends were trimmed by 0 bases and 5 bases, with 7 bases remaining between them.

This chain links TRBV2 with TRBJ1-6; a weak D match, TRBD1 (5 bases). Germline loops: CDR1 SNHLY, CDR2 FYNNEI. V lost 4 bases, J lost 11 bases, and 21 bases lay in between. The CDR3 length is 16 residues. The CDR3 sequence is CASSASGTEPQPPLHF. The CDR3 DNA reads TGTGCCAGCAGTGCGAGCGGGACGGAGCCCCAACCACCCCTCCACTTT.

V usage is TRBV5-6 and J usage is TRBJ2-3; 7 bases fit TRBD1. The CDR3 runs 15 residues. Germline CDR1 reads SGHDT; CDR2 reads YYEEEE. Unmatched junction bases numbered 6, after V lost 1 base and J lost 4 bases. CDR3 sequence (DNA): TGTGCCAGCAGCTTGATCCGCGACAGGGCAGATACGCAGTATTTT. Amino acid sequence: CASSLIRDRADTQYF.

This clone was observed a handful of times. The CDR3 DNA reads as TGTGCCAGCAGCCCGGGAGACCTTAGTGGCTACACCTTC. Its protein product is CASSPGDLSGYTF. The chain has TRBV7-9 and TRBJ1-2; D is unclear. Trimming shortened V by 5 bases and J by 7 bases, and 14 bases separated the two germline ends. The germline V gene encodes CDR1 SEHNR and CDR2 FQNEAQ (reference sequence). This CDR3 region has 13 residues.

The rearrangement joins TRBV7-6 to TRBJ1-4, with D possibly matching TRBD1 (6 bases). Between the trimmed V and J ends, which lost 5 bases and 6 bases, there was a span of 16 bases. The CDR3 totals 15 residues. CDR1 and CDR2 from the germline V gene are SGHVS and FNYEAQ. CDR3 protein: CASSPLDRFDEKLFF. The DNA for the CDR3 is TGTGCCAGCAGCCCACTAGACAGGTTTGATGAAAAACTGTTTTTT. The full variable domain, its missing parts supplied by reference TRBV7-6 and TRBJ1-4, is GAGVSQSPRYKVTKRGQDVALRCDPISGHVSLYWYRQALGQGPEFLTYFNYEAQQDKSGLPNDRFSAERPEGSISTLTIQRTEQRDSAMYRCASSPLDRFDEKLFFGSGTQLSVL.

This chain joins TRBV13 and TRBJ1-1; possible D gene TRBD1, 5 bases. This CDR3 has 12 amino acids. V was cut by 4 bases and J by 11 bases, with 14 bases left in between. CDR1 and CDR2 from the germline V gene are PRHDT and FYEKMQ (reference sequence). The CDR3 loop reads CASSSAGGEAFF. The CDR3, as DNA: TGTGCCAGCAGCTCGGCGGGGGGAGAGGCTTTCTTT.

This clone showed up just a few times. CDR3 loop: CSVLGQGHSGANVLTF. The CDR3 DNA reads TGCAGCGTCCTTGGACAGGGCCACTCTGGGGCCAACGTCCTGACTTTC. The V gene is TRBV29-1, the J gene TRBJ2-6; 8 positions match TRBD1. This CDR3 is 16 amino acids long. CDR1 and CDR2 (germline): SQVTM, ANQGSEA. Trimming cost V 6 bases and J 0 bases; bases outside gene matches: 7. The full variable domain, its missing parts supplied by reference TRBV29-1 and TRBJ2-6, is SAVISQKPSRDICQRGTSLTIQCQVDSQVTMMFWYRQQPGQSLTLIATANQGSEATYESGFVIDKFPISRPNLTFSTLTVSNMSPEDSSIYLCSVLGQGHSGANVLTFGAGSRLTVL.

In its sample, this clone was seen once. This chain links TRBV13 with TRBJ2-7; D is perhaps TRBD1 or TRBD2 (6 bases each). The V end lost 5 bases, the J end lost 7 bases, and 12 bases lay between the germline ends. Germline V gene sequence: CDR1 PRHDT, CDR2 FYEKMQ (reference sequence). This CDR3 has 12 amino acids. The CDR3 DNA sequence: TGTGCCAGCAGCCTACTAGGGGGGGAGCAGTACTTC. Translating it yields CASSLLGGEQYF.

This sequence joins TRBV25-1 and TRBJ1-2, with D perhaps matching TRBD1 (6 bases). CDR3 length equals 13 residues. Germline loops: CDR1 MGHDK, CDR2 SYGVNS. V lost 6 bases and J 4 bases, leaving 12 bases between the germline ends. The CDR3 nucleotides are TGTGCCAGCAGAGACAGGTCCGTCTATGGCTACACCTTC. Its protein is CASRDRSVYGYTF.

The chain's CDR3 is CASSLYSGGDYEQYF. The CDR3 DNA follows: TGCGCCAGCAGCTTATATAGCGGGGGGGACTACGAGCAGTACTTC. This chain joins TRBV5-1 and TRBJ2-7, with TRBD2 matching 11 bases. Trimming took 2 bases from V and 3 from J; bases not matched to a gene: 4. Germline V gene lookup returns CDR1 SGHRS and CDR2 YFSETQ. The CDR3 spans 15 residues.

This chain uses TRBV9 with TRBJ1-1; 12 nucleotides align to TRBD1. The trim removed 3 bases at V and 5 bases at J, leaving 5 bases unmatched. Germline V gives CDR1 SGDLS, CDR2 YYNGEE. This CDR3 is 15 amino acids long. The CDR3 DNA is TGTGCCAGCAGCGCACCGGGACAGGGGGCTACTGAAGCTTTCTTT. This codes for CASSAPGQGATEAFF.

The chain combines TRBV4-1 with TRBJ2-7, with D possibly being TRBD2 (5 bases). Looked up from germline, CDR1 is MGHRA and CDR2 is YSYEKL. The ends were cut back, 3 bases at V and 1 base at J, with 10 bases in the middle. CDR3 length: 14 residues. The CDR3, as DNA: TGCGCCAGCAGCCAGCAACGGGGTTCCTACGAGCAGTACTTC. Its protein product is CASSQQRGSYEQYF.

The sample holds a few counts of this clone. The V and J genes are TRBV7-9 and TRBJ1-3; D gene unclear. The V end lost 5 bases, the J end lost 15 bases, and 20 bases lay between the germline ends. The CDR3 sequence is 13 residues long. Germline V gives CDR1 SEHNR, CDR2 FQNEAQ (reference sequence). CDR3 in amino acids: CASSPDSGRGSYF. As DNA, the CDR3 is TGTGCCAGCAGCCCAGACTCAGGTCGTGGGTCATATTTT.

V usage is TRBV5-1 and J usage is TRBJ2-6; no reliable D call. Germline V CDR1 and CDR2: SGHRS, YFSETQ. V dropped 2 bases and J dropped 0 bases, with 27 bases sitting between them. CDR3 size: 22 residues. CDR3 residues: CASSLETKPYTPFYSGANVLTF. CDR3 DNA sequence: TGCGCCAGCAGCTTAGAAACAAAGCCGTATACCCCCTTTTACTCTGGGGCCAACGTCCTGACTTTC.

This chain links TRBV29-1 with TRBJ2-2; D is unresolved. Trimming pared 4 bases from V and 2 bases from J, leaving 14 bases between. Germline-derived CDR1 and CDR2 are SQVTM and ANQGSEA. The CDR3 length is 15 residues. The CDR3 coding sequence is TGCAGCGTTGTAATAGTTGAACAAAACACCGGGGAGCTGTTTTTT. This codes for CSVVIVEQNTGELFF.

The chain joins TRBV11-2 to TRBJ1-1, with D hard to call. The V and J ends lost 1 base and 1 base respectively, with 4 bases between them. The germline gives CDR1 SGHAT, CDR2 FQNNGV. CDR3 size: 13 residues. The CDR3 coding sequence is TGTGCCAGCAGCTTAGGGCAGAACACTGAAGCTTTCTTT. This codes for CASSLGQNTEAFF.